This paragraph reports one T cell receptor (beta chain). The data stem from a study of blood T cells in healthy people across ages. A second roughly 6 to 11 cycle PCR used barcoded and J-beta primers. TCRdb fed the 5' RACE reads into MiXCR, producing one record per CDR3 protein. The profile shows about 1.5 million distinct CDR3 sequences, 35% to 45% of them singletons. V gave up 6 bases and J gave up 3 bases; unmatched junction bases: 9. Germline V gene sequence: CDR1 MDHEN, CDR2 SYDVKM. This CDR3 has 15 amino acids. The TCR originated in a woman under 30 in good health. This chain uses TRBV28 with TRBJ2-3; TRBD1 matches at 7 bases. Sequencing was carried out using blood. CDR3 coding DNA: TGTGCCAGCAGGGGTCGGACAGGTTGGACAGATACGCAGTATTTT. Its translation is CASRGRTGWTDTQYF.